This T cell receptor (beta chain) was profiled in a study of breast tumors, draining lymph nodes, adjacent tissues. TCRdb reprocessed the multiplex PCR reads via MiXCR and lists one record per CDR3 protein. This sample has 200,000 to 250,000 distinct CDR3 sequences, with about 34% found just once. This clonotype was counted at least ten times. Trimming took 5 bases from V and 5 from J; bases not matched to a gene: 15. Per germline, CDR1 SQVTM and CDR2 ANQGSEA. This CDR3 region has 17 residues. Breast cancer patients provided tissue from their axillary draining lymph nodes. The source is a female donor with breast cancer. Some clones in this sample may be carry-over from other donors' samples. The gene calls are TRBV29-1 and TRBJ2-1; TRBD2 matches 10 bases. Source material: axillary lymph node tissue. The CDR3 DNA reads TGCAGCGTTCCCCCAAGCCAAGCGGGAGGGGGGAACAATGAGCAGTTCTTC. Translating gives CSVPPSQAGGGNNEQFF.